These 14 T cell receptor beta chains were all obtained from the same sample, sequenced in a study of vaccination effects on CD4 cells after COVID-19. Viral peptide pools were used in the ViraFEST assay to expand antigen-specific CD4+ T cells, and sequencing came afterward. CD4+ T cell isolation took place after approximately ten days of culture. PCR showed that the person got SARS-CoV-2 infection at some point between March and December 2020. Using immunoSEQ multiplex PCR, the repertoire was profiled, and TCRdb retains in-frame clones only, with some absent. Counted here are 30,000 to 40,000 clones, roughly 73% occurring once; the ten biggest clones make up approximately 33%. No antigen has been assigned to these receptors. The sequences come from CD4+ T cells from PBMCs cultured with a peptide pool, collected before COVID-19 vaccination. Receptors originate from a human donor who had a prior SARS-CoV-2 infection.

The chain uses TRBV7-2 and TRBJ1-2, with 8 bases lining up with TRBD1. Germline V gives CDR1 SGHTA, CDR2 FQGNSA. The CDR3 loop spans 14 amino acids. With V trimmed by 5 bases and J by 6 bases, 8 bases remained unmatched. The CDR3 DNA reads TGTGCCAGCAGCATCGACAGGGGCGTAAATGGCTACACCTTC. Its protein product is CASSIDRGVNGYTF. The full variable domain, rest sourced from reference TRBV7-2 and TRBJ1-2, is GAGVSQSPSNKVTEKGKDVELRCDPISGHTALYWYRQSLGQGLEFLIYFQGNSAPDKSGLPSDRFSAERTGGSVSTLTIQRTQQEDSAVYLCASSIDRGVNGYTFGSGTRLTVV.

This chain joins TRBV5-1 and TRBJ1-4; 7 nucleotides agree with TRBD1. CDR1 and CDR2 from the germline V gene are SGHRS and YFSETQ. Losses at the gene ends were 5 bases for V and 1 base for J; bases not matched to a gene: 11. The CDR3 contains 17 residues. Written as DNA, the CDR3 is TGCGCCAGCAGTGTGGGGGACAGTATAGGAACTAATGAAAAACTGTTTTTT. As protein: CASSVGDSIGTNEKLFF. The whole variable domain, remainder taken from reference TRBV5-1 and TRBJ1-4, is KAGVTQTPRYLIKTRGQQVTLSCSPISGHRSVSWYQQTPGQGLQFLFEYFSETQRNKGNFPGRFSGRQFSNSRSEMNVSTLELGDSALYLCASSVGDSIGTNEKLFFGSGTQLSVL.

This clone appeared a few times. The J gene is TRBJ2-3, the V gene TRBV6-5; D could derive from TRBD1 or TRBD2 (5 bases each). This CDR3 has 13 residues. The V end lost 7 bases, the J end lost 0 bases, and 8 bases lay between the germline ends. The germline gives CDR1 MNHEY, CDR2 SVGAGI. Written as DNA, the CDR3 is TGTGCCAGCAAGGGACCTAGCACAGATACGCAGTATTTT. Its protein product is CASKGPSTDTQYF.

The rearrangement links TRBV4-2 to TRBJ1-2; D is uncertain. This CDR3 comprises 18 residues. Trimming pared 0 bases from V and 1 base from J, leaving 18 bases between. CDR1 and CDR2 (germline): LGHNA, YNFKEQ. The CDR3 DNA is TGTGCCAGCAGCCAAGATGCCCTCCGGGTACTATTTAACTATGGCTACACCTTC. Protein sequence: CASSQDALRVLFNYGYTF.

The rearrangement joins TRBV11-3 to TRBJ2-5; D tentatively fits TRBD1 or TRBD2 (5 bases each). This CDR3 region has 16 residues. V lost 5 bases and J lost 4, with 20 bases in between. From germline, CDR1 is SGHNT and CDR2 YENEEA. The CDR3 region is CASSGAAARATETQYF. CDR3 nucleotide sequence: TGTGCCAGCAGCGGGGCCGCTGCGAGGGCCACAGAGACCCAGTACTTC.

This chain connects TRBV13 to TRBJ2-7, with D perhaps given as TRBD1 or TRBD2 (5 bases each). Per the germline V gene, CDR1 is PRHDT and CDR2 is FYEKMQ (reference sequence). Trimming shortened V by 11 bases and J by 2 bases, and 7 bases separated the two germline ends. The CDR3 sequence is 10 residues long. DNA for the CDR3: TGTGCCCCGGGGCCCTACGAGCAGTACTTC. Translation gives CAPGPYEQYF.

There are a few counts of this clone. The chain links TRBV5-1 to TRBJ2-7; no reliable D call. Trimming took off 3 bases at V and 4 bases at J, with 11 bases between the two ends. This CDR3 is built from 13 residues. The germline V gene has CDR1 SGHRS and CDR2 YFSETQ. The CDR3 protein is CASSWGSRYEQYF. CDR3 bases: TGCGCCAGCAGCTGGGGATCCCGGTACGAGCAGTACTTC.

The V and J genes are TRBV12-3 or TRBV12-4 and TRBJ1-1; tentative D call: TRBD1 (5 bases). The CDR3 sequence is 13 residues long. The V gene lost 5 bases and the J gene lost 5 bases, with 12 bases spanning the gap. The CDR3 loop reads CASSKIGTTEAFF. CDR3 in DNA: TGTGCCAGCAGTAAAATAGGGACGACTGAAGCTTTCTTT.

The chain uses TRBV15 and TRBJ2-3, with 7 positions matching TRBD2. CDR1 is LNHNV and CDR2 is YYDKDF in the germline V gene (reference sequence). The junction had 8 bases not matched to a gene; V was cut back by 0 bases and J by 2 bases. CDR3 length: 17 amino acids. CDR3 residues: CATSRDQGGGLTDTQYF. The CDR3 bases are TGTGCCACCAGCAGAGATCAAGGCGGGGGACTCACAGATACGCAGTATTTT. Full variable domain (missing parts from reference TRBV15 and TRBJ2-3): DAMVIQNPRYQVTQFGKPVTLSCSQTLNHNVMYWYQQKSSQAPKLLFHYYDKDFNNEADTPDNFQSRRPNTSFCFLDIRSPGLGDTAMYLCATSRDQGGGLTDTQYFGPGTRLTVL.

The chain recombines TRBV6-5 with TRBJ2-1; D uncertain. The CDR3 has 15 amino acids. The ends were cut back, 6 bases at V and 2 bases at J, with 14 bases in the middle. The V gene's germline CDR1 is MNHEY and CDR2 SVGAGI. CDR3 amino acids: CASSAGPAAYNEQFF. In nucleotides, the CDR3 is TGTGCCAGCAGCGCCGGCCCGGCTGCCTACAATGAGCAGTTCTTC.

The chain recombines TRBV19 with TRBJ2-7; 7 nucleotides match TRBD1. Germline V gives CDR1 LNHDA, CDR2 SQIVND (reference sequence). Trimming at V came to 4 bases and at J to 3 bases, leaving 6 bases not matched to a gene. The CDR3 consists of 14 residues. CDR3: CASSRDRDSYEQYF. CDR3 sequence (DNA): TGTGCCAGTAGTAGGGACCGGGACAGCTACGAGCAGTACTTC.

The rearrangement joins TRBV7-2 to TRBJ2-5, with D hard to call. The CDR3 totals 14 residues. The V end lost 1 base, the J end lost 5 bases, and 11 bases lay between the germline ends. Germline assignment: CDR1 SGHTA and CDR2 FQGNSA. CDR3 loop: CASSLVAAAETQYF. In DNA, the CDR3 is TGTGCCAGCAGCTTAGTTGCGGCAGCGGAGACCCAGTACTTC.

The rearrangement joins TRBV19 to TRBJ2-7, with 7 bases that match TRBD1. The germline V gene encodes CDR1 LNHDA and CDR2 SQIVND (reference sequence). V shed 4 bases and J 6 bases; nucleotides not matched to a gene: 15. The CDR3 runs to 16 residues. CDR3 DNA sequence: TGTGCCAGTAGTACCGTCTCCGGGACAGACTACGGCGAGCAGTACTTC. Its translation: CASSTVSGTDYGEQYF.

This clone has at least ten counts. The rearrangement uses TRBV7-9 and TRBJ1-5, with D possibly TRBD1 on 6 matching bases. CDR1 and CDR2 (germline): SEHNR, FQNEAQ (reference sequence). V lost 5 bases to trimming and J lost 5 bases, with 13 bases between them. There are 14 residues in the CDR3. The CDR3 loop reads CASSLTGLYQPQHF. The CDR3 region has the DNA TGTGCCAGCAGCCTTACAGGGTTATATCAGCCCCAGCATTTT.